The clone carrying this T cell receptor (beta chain) was found a few times. This sample is drawn from a study of blood T cells in healthy people across ages. The germline V and J ends were trimmed by 3 bases and 4 bases, with 19 bases remaining between them. The germline V gene has CDR1 KGHSH and CDR2 LQKENI. CDR3 length: 17 residues. It was with a sample-barcoded 5' primer and a J-beta primer mix that a second PCR of roughly 7 to 12 cycles was run. One entry per CDR3 protein, called by TCRdb with MiXCR from the 5' RACE reads. The sample records more than 1 million distinct CDR3 sequences, 40% to 50% being singletons.

The chain is built from TRBV18 and TRBJ1-5; TRBD1 is a possible D gene (5 bases). This receptor was identified in a woman in her fifties or sixties in good health. The specimen sequenced was blood. The DNA for the CDR3 is TGTGCCAGCTCACCGAAGACAGCCCAACTGGGGAATCAGCCCCAGCATTTT. Residues: CASSPKTAQLGNQPQHF.